Below, 24 T cell receptor beta chains from the same sample are listed, as sequenced in a study of shared clonotypes between healthy human individuals. Assay: immunoSEQ multiplex PCR; the TCRdb copy retains only in-frame clones and omits some. The profile covers some 2,000,000 clones, with over 85% appearing a single time and 0.13% taken by the ten largest. The sequenced sample was naive CD4+ T cells sorted from blood. The sample's subset: CD45RA+ positively selected. These receptor sequences come from a man younger than 35 in good health.

V usage is TRBV29-1 and J usage is TRBJ1-1; maybe TRBD1 (5 bases). The length of the CDR3 is 13 residues. Trimming removed 4 bases at V and 2 bases at J, with 11 bases between. CDR1 is SQVTM and CDR2 is ANQGSEA in the germline V gene. The CDR3 sequence: CSVAGGVNTEAFF. Written as DNA, the CDR3 is TGCAGCGTTGCGGGAGGGGTAAACACTGAAGCTTTCTTT.

The J gene is TRBJ1-5, the V gene TRBV28; 12 nucleotides match TRBD1. CDR1 is MDHEN and CDR2 is SYDVKM in the germline V gene. The CDR3 is 18 amino acids. After removal of 1 base from V and 6 bases from J, the junction contained 10 bases not matched to a gene. The CDR3 sequence is CASSLFGTGGARIQPQHF. CDR3 bases: TGTGCCAGCAGTTTATTCGGGACAGGGGGCGCGAGGATTCAGCCCCAGCATTTT.

Points on this clone: Other DNA sequences in the sample encode the same CDR3. V gene TRBV2 combines with J gene TRBJ1-2; no clear D. Germline V gene lookup returns CDR1 SNHLY and CDR2 FYNNEI. The CDR3 covers 15 residues. The V and J ends lost 1 base and 0 bases respectively, with 9 bases between them. This CDR3 reads CASSEGRLANYGYTF. CDR3 DNA: TGTGCCAGCAGTGAAGGACGGTTAGCTAACTATGGCTACACCTTC.

This sequence joins TRBV7-8 and TRBJ2-7; 16 bases line up with TRBD2. Germline V lookup: CDR1 SGHVS, CDR2 FQNEAQ. J lost 4 bases, V lost 4 bases, and 13 bases had no gene match. The CDR3 is 19 amino acids. Here the CDR3 DNA reads TGTGCCAGCAGCTGGGGGACTAGCGGGAGGGCCCCTAGGAGGTACGAGCAGTACTTC. Translating gives CASSWGTSGRAPRRYEQYF.

The chain combines TRBV5-4 with TRBJ2-5; the match to TRBD2 covers 7 bases. The CDR3 runs to 14 residues. V lost 4 bases, J lost 1 base, and 4 bases stayed unmatched. Germline values: CDR1 SGHNT, CDR2 YYREEE (reference sequence). CDR3 sequence reads: CASSAAGVQETQYF. The DNA for the CDR3 is TGTGCCAGCAGCGCGGCGGGGGTCCAAGAGACCCAGTACTTC.

The rearrangement joins TRBV7-8 to TRBJ2-1, with 7 bases lining up with TRBD2. The trim removed 7 bases at V and 8 bases at J, leaving 20 bases unmatched. Germline values: CDR1 SGHVS, CDR2 FQNEAQ. This CDR3 is built from 17 residues. CDR3 loop: CASNFRGGLAASDEQFF. CDR3 bases: TGTGCCAGCAACTTCCGGGGTGGGCTAGCGGCTTCGGATGAGCAGTTCTTC.

This chain connects TRBV2 to TRBJ2-7, with TRBD1 matching 7 bases. The ends lost 7 bases at V and 4 bases at J; junction bases unmatched: 10. Germline CDR1 and CDR2: SNHLY and FYNNEI. This CDR3 spans 14 amino acids. This CDR3 is CASMMILQGYEQYF. CDR3 nucleotide sequence: TGTGCCAGCATGATGATCCTACAGGGGTACGAGCAGTACTTC.

Only one count was recorded for this clone. The chain carries TRBV6-1 and TRBJ1-2, with a tentative D call TRBD1 (5 bases). Germline V gene lookup returns CDR1 MNHNS and CDR2 SASEGT. This CDR3 comprises 15 residues. V gave up 5 bases and J gave up 2 bases, with 15 bases separating them. The CDR3 sequence: CASSRDGTSNYGYTF. In DNA form, the CDR3 reads TGTGCCAGCAGTAGGGACGGCACCTCCAACTATGGCTACACCTTC.

Note on this clone: One junction end disagrees with the germline gene, perhaps due to a read error. The chain carries TRBV7-9 and TRBJ2-7, with unresolved D. This CDR3 spans 14 amino acids. Germline CDR1 SEHNR, CDR2 FQNEAQ (reference sequence). The CDR3, as DNA: TGTGCCAGCAGCTTCTACCCGGGTGCCTACGAGCAATACTTC. This codes for CASSFYPGAYEQYF.

The rearrangement uses TRBV7-9 and TRBJ1-3; D not resolved. V lost 6 bases, J lost 0 bases, and 12 bases lay in between. The CDR3 loop spans 15 amino acids. The V gene's germline CDR1 is SEHNR and CDR2 FQNEAQ (reference sequence). CDR3 region: CASSHYSLSGNTIYF. The CDR3 bases are TGTGCCAGCAGTCATTACAGCCTCTCTGGAAACACCATATATTTT.

This clone was seen once. This chain links TRBV6-1 with TRBJ1-1; no reliable D call. The CDR3 is 15 amino acids. V gave up 7 bases and J gave up 0 bases, with 15 bases separating them. Germline CDR1 and CDR2: MNHNS and SASEGT. CDR3 nucleotides: TGTGCCAGCACTCTAGGAGGGAACATGAACACTGAAGCTTTCTTT. The encoded protein is CASTLGGNMNTEAFF.

The rearrangement uses TRBV5-1 and TRBJ2-7; D not resolved. CDR1 and CDR2 (germline): SGHRS, YFSETQ. This CDR3 is built from 12 residues. Trimming stripped 4 bases from V and 3 bases from J, with 8 bases between. As DNA, the CDR3 is TGCGCCAGCAGCCCTGACGACTACGAGCAGTACTTC. Residues: CASSPDDYEQYF.

CDR3 in DNA: TGCGCCAGCAGCTTGACAGCGGGGGGGCCGGGAACCGGGGAGCTGTTTTTT. Its protein product is CASSLTAGGPGTGELFF. This rearrangement joins TRBV5-1 to TRBJ2-2; 10 positions match TRBD2. The CDR3 sequence is 17 residues long. Germline-derived CDR1 and CDR2 are SGHRS and YFSETQ. Trimming took 1 base from V and 5 from J; bases not matched to a gene: 8.

This clone was detected only once. This chain joins TRBV30 and TRBJ1-4, with D perhaps TRBD1 (5 bases). CDR1 and CDR2 (germline): GTSNPN, SVGIG (reference sequence). With 1 base removed from V and 6 bases from J, the gap between germline ends came to 15 bases. There are 15 residues in the CDR3. Written as DNA, the CDR3 is TGTGCCTGGAGTGATAGGACATCGGGGTATGAAAAACTGTTTTTT. Amino acid sequence: CAWSDRTSGYEKLFF.

The J gene is TRBJ2-1, the V gene TRBV30, with 13 positions matching TRBD2. After removal of 1 base from V and 3 bases from J, the junction contained 6 bases not matched to a gene. The CDR3 spans 17 residues. The germline CDR1 and CDR2 sequences are GTSNPN and SVGIG (reference sequence). CDR3 DNA: TGTGCCTGGAGTGAGGCCCGGACTAGCGGGGGCTACAATGAGCAGTTCTTC. As protein: CAWSEARTSGGYNEQFF.

V is TRBV28 and J is TRBJ1-5; 9 nucleotides agree with TRBD1. The germline V gene encodes CDR1 MDHEN and CDR2 SYDVKM. The V gene end was trimmed by 5 bases and the J gene end by 4 bases; junction bases not matched to a gene: 9. The CDR3 contains 16 residues. The CDR3 region is CASSVGQGSGNQPQHF. For the CDR3, the DNA is TGTGCCAGCAGTGTGGGACAGGGAAGCGGAAATCAGCCCCAGCATTTT.

The chain has TRBV5-4 and TRBJ2-3; a possible D gene is TRBD2 (6 bases). The CDR3 is made up of 17 amino acids. The germline V and J ends were trimmed by 0 bases and 0 bases, with 14 bases remaining between them. Germline CDR1 reads SGHNT; CDR2 reads YYREEE (reference sequence). The CDR3 here is CASSLGLWAGSTDTQYF. The CDR3 nucleotides are TGTGCCAGCAGCTTGGGACTATGGGCGGGGAGCACAGATACGCAGTATTTT.

The rearrangement uses TRBV5-1 and TRBJ2-2, with D possibly TRBD1 on 6 matching bases. There are 15 residues in the CDR3. With 6 bases removed from V and 5 bases from J, the gap between germline ends came to 17 bases. Per germline, CDR1 SGHRS and CDR2 YFSETQ. The CDR3 region is CASTQDRFSTGELFF. The CDR3 DNA reads TGCGCCAGCACCCAGGACAGATTCTCTACCGGGGAGCTGTTTTTT. The full variable domain, rest sourced from reference TRBV5-1 and TRBJ2-2, is KAGVTQTPRYLIKTRGQQVTLSCSPISGHRSVSWYQQTPGQGLQFLFEYFSETQRNKGNFPGRFSGRQFSNSRSEMNVSTLELGDSALYLCASTQDRFSTGELFFGEGSRLTVL.

This chain links TRBV18 with TRBJ1-2; D is uncertain. This CDR3 is 13 amino acids long. Germline lookup yields CDR1 KGHSH and CDR2 LQKENI. Trimming cost V 1 base and J 8 bases, with 11 bases left between them. The DNA of the CDR3 is TGTGCCAGCTCACCACAGGAGACACAAGGCTACACCTTC. Amino acids: CASSPQETQGYTF.

The rearrangement joins TRBV4-3 to TRBJ1-4; D not resolved. V was pared by 0 bases and J by 10 bases, with 15 bases between. The CDR3 covers 15 residues. Germline V gene lookup returns CDR1 LGHNA and CDR2 YSLEER. CDR3 in DNA: TGCGCCAGCAGCCAAGATGGGAGAGAGGGAGGAAAACTGTTTTTT. Translating it yields CASSQDGREGGKLFF.

This clone was picked up a small number of times. The chain is built from TRBV18 and TRBJ1-1; TRBD1 is a possible D gene (5 bases). V was clipped by 5 bases and J by 6 bases, with 13 bases between them. CDR3 length equals 13 residues. CDR1 and CDR2 (germline): KGHSH, LQKENI. For the CDR3, the DNA is TGTGCCAGCTCAACACTTGGGGGAGCTGAAGCTTTCTTT. Translation gives CASSTLGGAEAFF.

On this clone itself: At the DNA level, this CDR3 is encoded by other sequences in the same sample as well. The chain carries TRBV16 and TRBJ2-3; D is uncertain. From germline, CDR1 is KGHSY and CDR2 FQNENV. V was shortened by 3 bases and J by 2 bases, with 3 bases between the two germline ends. This CDR3 region has 12 residues. The CDR3 DNA reads as TGTGCCAGCAGCCAGACCACAGATACGCAGTATTTT. Its protein is CASSQTTDTQYF.

The chain couples TRBV7-6 to TRBJ2-5, with D hard to call. V was cut by 5 bases and J by 4 bases, with 14 bases left in between. Germline-derived CDR1 and CDR2 are SGHVS and FNYEAQ. This CDR3 comprises 14 residues. CDR3 amino acids: CASSPRWSGETQYF. The DNA for the CDR3 is TGTGCCAGCAGCCCCCGTTGGTCGGGAGAGACCCAGTACTTC.

V and J are TRBV5-1 and TRBJ2-1, with 8 bases matching TRBD2. From germline, CDR1 is SGHRS and CDR2 YFSETQ. The CDR3 loop spans 18 amino acids. V was clipped by 0 bases and J by 0 bases; unmatched bases: 8. CDR3 in DNA: TGCGCCAGCAGCTTGGCCTTCGCGGGAGGACCCTCCTACAATGAGCAGTTCTTC. It is translated as CASSLAFAGGPSYNEQFF.